This T cell receptor (beta chain) was captured in a study of blood T cell repertoires in COVID-19. Study at large: Specimens from acute and convalescent COVID-19 originated in the United States, Italy and Spain.

In the authors' workflow: Amplification of reference gene primers provided the estimated nucleated cell counts. TCRdb's table, derived via immunoSEQ multiplex PCR, lists solely in-frame clones and lacks some. V and J calls and clone size are those listed in that table; D and trimming were worked out from the DNA. The table shows some 190,000 clones, with 80% occurring only once. Participants spanned ages 18 to 89 years and resided in some 22 US areas. Participants in the exposed group had met a COVID-19 case in the 2 weeks before joining the study. With 1 base removed from V and 4 bases from J, the gap between germline ends came to 11 bases. CDR1 is SGHAT, CDR2 FQNNGV, per germline. CDR3 length: 14 residues.

The receptor was isolated from a man between 60 and 75 years old who had been exposed to COVID-19. Sequenced input: PBMCs or T cells enriched from blood (not recorded which). V is TRBV11-2 and J is TRBJ2-7, with a weak D call TRBD2 (5 bases). The CDR3 reads CASSLASPGYEQYF. CDR3 nucleotide sequence: TGTGCCAGCAGCTTAGCCTCTCCGGGATACGAGCAGTACTTC. Full variable domain (missing parts from reference TRBV11-2 and TRBJ2-7): EAGVAQSPRYKIIEKRQSVAFWCNPISGHATLYWYQQILGQGPKLLIQFQNNGVVDDSQLPKDRFSAERLKGVDSTLKIQPAKLEDSAVYLCASSLASPGYEQYFGPGTRLTVT.